The present T cell receptor beta chain was sequenced within a study of CD8+ T cells in alopecia areata (dated by TCRdb to the late 2010s). For the wider study: High-throughput TCRbeta sequencing was used to examine T cell clonal expansion in alopecia areata in both the C3H/HeJ mouse model and human patients. Human TCRbeta sequencing covered scalp tissue and sorted CD4+ and CD8+ peripheral blood T cells from patchy and totalis/universalis alopecia areata patients and healthy controls. Clonality in the scalp was compared among normal scalp (n=4), patchy alopecia areata scalp (n=8), and alopecia totalis/universalis scalp (n=8). The RNA source kit depended on sample type: the PAXgene miRNA kit for fixed scalp, the miRNeasy kit for PBMCs, and the RNeasy kit for mouse skin. immunoSEQ multiplex PCR using 35 Vbeta forward primers and 13 Jbeta reverse primers was used to amplify TCRbeta CDR3 regions.

Broad study findings and their caveats: Resident alphabeta T cells in normal human skin are also sequenced, complicating scalp TCR repertoire analysis, unlike mouse skin dominated by gammadelta T cells. Higher clonality and more expanded CD8+ clones were observed in lesional scalp than in normal scalp, particularly in alopecia totalis/universalis, a finding suggestive of antigenic drive. TCR sequences shared between patients were less clear than in mice, possibly partly because of HLA diversity in the patient population.

Its CDR3 holds 11 amino acids, cysteine through phenylalanine. CDR3 DNA is the only sequence kept; it has 33 bases, read in frame from the first base. V drops 3 bases and J drops 6 bases, leaving 6 bases in between. Sequences ENHRY (CDR1) and SYGVKD (CDR2) are obtained from the germline V gene. From alopecia areata patients, peripheral blood was collected along with lesional scalp punch biopsies. PBMCs were isolated by density centrifugation and stained for CD3, CD4 and CD8, and CD4+ and CD8+ T cells were sorted on a FACSAria. The untreated alopecia areata patients were recruited through a multicenter biomarker study. In a handful of patients from the biomarker study, blood CD8+ T cells were sorted further into NKG2D-low and NKG2D-high fractions. Library preparation used the immunoSEQ multiplex PCR assay. RNA was extracted from all samples and reverse transcribed into cDNA as template for TCR sequencing. SuperScript III was used to make first-strand cDNA, primed with a 2:1 mix of oligo-dT and random hexamers. A synthetic immune receptor repertoire was used to assess amplification bias, and residual bias was removed computationally. In the authors' own workflow: After raw reads were preprocessed to remove errors, the CDR3 was defined following IMGT conventions as running from the conserved cysteine to phenylalanine. Clonality was computed as 1 minus the Shannon entropy, with the entropy normalized by log2 of the number of productive unique TCRs. Whether scalp clones were CD4 or CD8 was inferred by matching scalp TCRbeta sequences against CD4 and CD8 repertoires sorted from blood. The clones in this table, taken by TCRdb from immuneACCESS, are in-frame only. Not every clone is retained; where verified, under half of the shortfall comes from an unresolved V gene, and the cause of the rest is unknown. V and J calls and clone size are as listed in that table; D and trimming were resolved from the DNA. This sample has 30,000 to 35,000 clones in its table, and around 59% of those were observed once. The ten largest make up approximately 40% of the sample.

Comments on this clone: Its recognized antigen is unknown. No base quality values were provided; no much bigger clone lies one nucleotide off.

The chain was built from TRBV10-3 and TRBJ2-7; the D gene cannot be resolved reliably. Sequencing used NKG2D-high CD8+ T cells sorted from blood. What the cell subset or site label conveys for this sample: sorted CD8+ NKG2D-high blood T cells. The receptor's source is a human donor with alopecia areata. The CDR3 protein: CAISEELEQYF. The sequenced DNA: TGTGCCATCAGTGAAGAACTCGAGCAGTACTTC.